This TCR beta chain is drawn from a study of blood T cell repertoires in COVID-19. Overall study: Samples representing acute and convalescent COVID-19 were sourced from the United States, Italy and Spain.

The table came from immunoSEQ multiplex PCR; TCRdb's copy has only in-frame clones and leaves some out. The sample has about 330,000 clones, 88% seen once. This CDR3 is built from 15 residues. Trimming took 4 bases from V and 4 from J; bases not matched to a gene: 6. Germline assignment: CDR1 SGHTS and CDR2 YDEGEE. The chain employs TRBV5-8 and TRBJ1-2, with TRBD1 matching 11 bases. The sequenced sample consisted of PBMCs or T cells enriched from blood (not recorded which). This TCR derives from a man younger than 45 who had recovered from COVID-19. For the CDR3, the DNA is TGTGCCAGCAGCCCCCGGACAGGGGGCTTCTATGGCTACACCTTC. It translates to CASSPRTGGFYGYTF.